This T cell receptor (beta chain) derives from a study of blood T cell repertoires in COVID-19. Clones were sequenced by immunoSEQ multiplex PCR, and TCRdb holds only the in-frame ones, with some missing. Of about 280,000 clones listed, 85% are singletons. This CDR3 is 13 amino acids long. Germline V gene lookup returns CDR1 SGHRS and CDR2 YFSETQ. J was trimmed by 5 bases and V by 4 bases; bases with no gene match: 5. The sample comprised peripheral blood. The chain joins TRBV5-1 to TRBJ2-5; 7 bases map to TRBD2. This sequence was found in a human donor in a cohort sampled during active COVID-19. This CDR3 is CASSEFGGETQYF. CDR3 nucleotides: TGCGCCAGCAGCGAATTCGGGGGGGAGACCCAGTACTTC. The complete variable domain, with remaining parts taken from reference TRBV5-1 and TRBJ2-5, reads KAGVTQTPRYLIKTRGQQVTLSCSPISGHRSVSWYQQTPGQGLQFLFEYFSETQRNKGNFPGRFSGRQFSNSRSEMNVSTLELGDSALYLCASSEFGGETQYFGPGTRLLVL.